This T cell receptor beta chain appears in the sequencing data of a study of T cells after yellow fever vaccination. As TCR cDNA was made by 5'RACE template switching, a universal primer site and UMIs were added. TCRdb used MiXCR to reprocess the 5' RACE reads, holding one entry per CDR3 protein. The sample carries about 550,000 distinct CDR3 sequences, roughly 21% recorded once. Germline V lookup: CDR1 DFQATT, CDR2 SNEGSKA (reference sequence). The CDR3 loop spans 14 amino acids. V was pared by 6 bases and J by 10 bases, with 11 bases of the junction left unmatched. In its sample, this clonotype was seen a few times.

Sequencing used PBMCs, obtained 15 days after the yellow fever booster vaccination. This TCR came from a man aged 30 to 45 who received the YFV17D yellow fever vaccine. This chain joins TRBV20-1 and TRBJ2-1, with 11 bases lining up with TRBD2. This CDR3 reads CSALLAGVEREQFF. The CDR3 DNA sequence: TGCAGTGCGTTACTAGCGGGAGTGGAGCGGGAGCAGTTCTTC.